This TCR beta chain was sequenced during a study of CD4+ T cells in melanoma. Study outcomes and limitations: CD8+ T cell, macrophage and B cell function reportedly correlated with neoantigen-specific CD4+ T cells. Reportedly, melanoma neoantigen-specific CD4+ T cells showed varied differentiation states.

This clone came up a few times. Its specificity is unknown. Trimming took 8 bases from V and 0 from J, leaving 4 bases between them. From germline, CDR1 is SGHTA and CDR2 FQGNSA. The CDR3 runs 11 residues. Some clones are missing from TCRdb's copy, which holds only in-frame ones; the method was immunoSEQ multiplex PCR. The sample lists over 15,000 clones, roughly 80% occurring once. This TCR came from a human donor with melanoma. The sequencing sample was made of cells from a culture (not recorded whether cultured in vitro). V usage is TRBV7-2 and J usage is TRBJ1-1; D gene ambiguous. CDR3 sequence reads: CASVVNTEAFF. In DNA, the CDR3 is TGTGCCAGCGTGGTGAACACTGAAGCTTTCTTT.